The 25 T cell receptor beta chains below all came from one sample that was sequenced in a study of cytomegalovirus exposure and HLA in healthy donors. The study ran its PCR with 60 Vbeta and 13 Jbeta primers. TCRdb's copy holds only in-frame clones and misses some; the assay was immunoSEQ multiplex PCR. The data hold some 95,000 clones, with approximately 71% observed a single time. The sample comprised PBMCs. These receptors all come from a woman younger than 35 in good health and CMV-seropositive.

The rearrangement joins TRBV7-9 to TRBJ1-1; D remains ambiguous. Per the germline V gene, CDR1 is SEHNR and CDR2 is FQNEAQ (reference sequence). CDR3 length: 15 amino acids. Deletions cut 2 bases from V and 0 bases from J, with 10 bases between. CDR3 region: CASSLSNSMNTEAFF. The CDR3 DNA reads TGTGCCAGCAGCTTATCCAACAGCATGAACACTGAAGCTTTCTTT.

This clone was recorded once. The rearrangement links TRBV6-1 to TRBJ1-2; possibly TRBD1 for D (5 bases). The CDR3 consists of 13 residues. With 6 bases removed from V and 4 bases from J, the gap between germline ends came to 12 bases. Germline V gives CDR1 MNHNS, CDR2 SASEGT. CDR3 coding DNA: TGTGCCAGCAGCCAACGGGGGGGCTATGGCTACACCTTC. This gives the protein CASSQRGGYGYTF.

The rearrangement joins TRBV7-3 to TRBJ2-1; D possibly corresponds to TRBD1 (6 bases). Per germline, CDR1 SGHTA and CDR2 FQGTGA. This CDR3 has 14 amino acids. V lost 1 base, J lost 5 bases, and 9 bases lay in between. The DNA of the CDR3 is TGTGCCAGCAGCTTAAGGGGGCGGAACAATGAGCAGTTCTTC. Translated: CASSLRGRNNEQFF.

This clone has just a few counts. A far more abundant clone sits one base away, making this likely a read error. V gene TRBV7-9 combines with J gene TRBJ2-1; TRBD2 agrees at 9 bases. V lost 5 bases and J lost 5; bases outside the gene matches: 10. The germline CDR1 and CDR2 sequences are SEHNR and FQNEAQ (reference sequence). This CDR3 region has 16 residues. This chain's CDR3 is CASSATGLAWDNEQFF. CDR3 sequence (DNA): TGTGCCAGCAGCGCAACCGGACTAGCGTGGGACAATGAGCAGTTCTTC.

The J gene is TRBJ2-3, the V gene TRBV13; possibly TRBD2 for D (5 bases). V was cut by 5 bases and J by 4 bases, with 16 bases left in between. Germline CDR1 and CDR2: PRHDT and FYEKMQ (reference sequence). The CDR3 covers 15 residues. CDR3 DNA: TGTGCCAGCAGCCCAAGTCCGGGAAGCGCAGATACGCAGTATTTT. It is translated as CASSPSPGSADTQYF.

V and J are TRBV5-1 and TRBJ2-1; perhaps TRBD1 as D (6 bases). V gave up 3 bases and J gave up 1 base, with 11 bases separating them. CDR3 length: 15 residues. The germline V gene encodes CDR1 SGHRS and CDR2 YFSETQ. The CDR3 loop is CASSSMRGSYNEQFF. CDR3 coding DNA: TGCGCCAGCAGCTCCATGAGGGGGTCCTACAATGAGCAGTTCTTC.

DNA for the CDR3: TGTGCCAGCAGCCAATCGCTAGCAAGCTACGAGCAGTACTTC. Its protein product is CASSQSLASYEQYF. The rearrangement joins TRBV16 to TRBJ2-7; maybe TRBD2 (5 bases). This CDR3 spans 14 amino acids. Trimming stripped 0 bases from V and 3 bases from J, with 9 bases between. The germline gives CDR1 KGHSY, CDR2 FQNENV.

The chain carries TRBV27 and TRBJ2-1, with 11 bases matching TRBD2. Losses at the gene ends were 5 bases for V and 4 bases for J; bases not matched to a gene: 1. Germline assignment: CDR1 MNHEY and CDR2 SMNVEV (reference sequence). The CDR3 is made up of 14 amino acids. In nucleotides, the CDR3 is TGTGCCAGCAGTGGGACTAGCGGATACAATGAGCAGTTCTTC. This encodes CASSGTSGYNEQFF.

The rearrangement uses TRBV7-6 and TRBJ2-5; TRBD2 is a possible D gene (5 bases). Germline CDR1 SGHVS, CDR2 FNYEAQ. This CDR3 contains 15 residues. The germline V and J ends were trimmed by 5 bases and 2 bases, with 15 bases remaining between them. CDR3 DNA sequence: TGTGCCAGCAGCCTGGGCAGCGGCCCTCAAGAGACCCAGTACTTC. Its protein is CASSLGSGPQETQYF.

The chain employs TRBV4-1 and TRBJ2-5; TRBD1 agrees at 7 bases. The CDR3 spans 15 residues. In germline, CDR1 is MGHRA, CDR2 YSYEKL. V lost 1 base to trimming and J lost 0 bases; unmatched junction nucleotides: 2. CDR3 sequence (DNA): TGCGCCAGCAGCCAAGTAACAGGGGACCAAGAGACCCAGTACTTC. Translation: CASSQVTGDQETQYF.

This sequence joins TRBV29-1 and TRBJ2-3, with D perhaps TRBD1 (5 bases). Trimming pared 7 bases from V and 6 bases from J, leaving 14 bases between. The CDR3 has 12 residues. CDR1 is SQVTM, CDR2 ANQGSEA, per germline. The CDR3 DNA is TGCAGCGCCCGGTTTGGGGCGGATACGCAGTATTTT. The encoded protein is CSARFGADTQYF.

The chain recombines TRBV30 with TRBJ1-2; 9 positions agree with TRBD1. The CDR3 has 14 amino acids. Germline V CDR1 and CDR2: GTSNPN, SVGIG (reference sequence). The trim removed 4 bases at V and 3 bases at J, leaving 6 bases unmatched. In DNA, the CDR3 is TGTGCCTGGAACCGGGACAGGGAGTACTATGGCTACACCTTC. It encodes CAWNRDREYYGYTF.

The chain joins TRBV11-2 to TRBJ2-7; TRBD2 matches 10 bases. With 2 bases clipped from V and 7 bases from J, the junction kept 14 bases outside the gene matches. Germline CDR1 reads SGHAT; CDR2 reads FQNNGV. The CDR3 covers 17 residues. The CDR3 region has the DNA TGTGCCAGCAGCTTAAAGTGGCCTAGCGGGAGAGTAGATGAGCAGTACTTC. This gives the protein CASSLKWPSGRVDEQYF.

This clone occurred a few times. The CDR3 sequence is CASSLEPGTVNNEQFF. DNA of the CDR3: TGTGCCAGCAGCTTGGAGCCCGGGACAGTCAACAATGAGCAGTTCTTC. The chain recombines TRBV11-1 with TRBJ2-1; 7 bases align to TRBD1. V lost 3 bases, J lost 5 bases, and 10 bases stayed unmatched. Germline CDR1 reads SGHAT; CDR2 reads FQDESV (reference sequence). CDR3 length equals 16 residues.

This chain joins TRBV30 and TRBJ2-5, with D hard to call. V lost 1 base to trimming and J lost 5 bases, with 8 bases between them. Germline V gives CDR1 GTSNPN, CDR2 SVGIG (reference sequence). CDR3 length equals 12 residues. The CDR3 DNA sequence: TGTGCCTGGAGTGCAACCGGGGAGACCCAGTACTTC. The encoded protein is CAWSATGETQYF.

The rearrangement uses TRBV6-1 and TRBJ2-7, with 9 bases matching TRBD2. V dropped 6 bases and J dropped 0; count of bases not matched to a gene: 3. The germline V gene encodes CDR1 MNHNS and CDR2 SASEGT. The CDR3 has 14 amino acids. The CDR3 reads CASRGTSNSYEQYF. DNA for the CDR3: TGTGCCAGCAGGGGGACTAGCAACTCCTACGAGCAGTACTTC.

The J gene is TRBJ1-2, the V gene TRBV27; maybe TRBD1 (5 bases). V lost 4 bases, J lost 12 bases, and 24 bases lay in between. This CDR3 comprises 15 residues. Germline CDR1 is MNHEY and CDR2 is SMNVEV (reference sequence). CDR3 in DNA: TGTGCCAGCAGTTCCCTACCCCCGGGGAGGGGAAGCGACACCTTC. It is translated as CASSSLPPGRGSDTF.

The J gene is TRBJ2-7, the V gene TRBV4-2; maybe TRBD1 (5 bases). Trimming pared 0 bases from V and 6 bases from J, leaving 6 bases between. Germline lookup yields CDR1 LGHNA and CDR2 YNFKEQ. The CDR3 covers 12 residues. CDR3 region: CASSQDRGEQYF. For the CDR3, the DNA is TGTGCCAGCAGCCAAGATAGGGGCGAGCAGTACTTC.

The rearrangement links TRBV6-7 to TRBJ2-7; maybe TRBD2 (6 bases). TRBV6-7 is an ORF, with its function uncertain. The CDR3 has 18 amino acids. The V and J ends lost 6 bases and 5 bases respectively, with 29 bases between them. CDR3 residues: CASSHVCRRRRETHEQYF. CDR3 nucleotides: TGTGCCAGCAGCCACGTCTGCCGAAGGAGACGGGAGACCCACGAGCAGTACTTC.

This chain links TRBV7-8 with TRBJ2-7; 10 bases fit TRBD1. Germline-derived CDR1 and CDR2 are SGHVS and FQNEAQ. The CDR3 sequence is 16 residues long. The V gene end was trimmed by 7 bases and the J gene end by 2 bases; junction bases not matched to a gene: 11. The CDR3: CASTGGGGTGAYEQYF. The CDR3, as DNA: TGTGCCAGCACGGGGGGCGGGGGGACAGGGGCCTACGAGCAGTACTTC.

This chain connects TRBV29-1 to TRBJ2-1, with D tentatively TRBD2 (6 bases). The V and J ends lost 4 bases and 10 bases respectively, with 23 bases between them. Germline V gives CDR1 SQVTM, CDR2 ANQGSEA. The CDR3 consists of 15 residues. The CDR3 DNA reads as TGCAGCGTTGTCACCAGTGGGACGGTGGCGGGGGAGCAGTTCTTC. This codes for CSVVTSGTVAGEQFF.

The chain joins TRBV7-3 to TRBJ2-3; possible D gene TRBD2, 6 bases. Germline lookup yields CDR1 SGHTA and CDR2 FQGTGA. This CDR3 has 16 residues. Trimming stripped 2 bases from V and 1 base from J, with 13 bases between. This chain's CDR3 is CASSLAAGSGTDTQYF. In DNA, the CDR3 is TGTGCCAGCAGCTTAGCCGCCGGGAGCGGCACAGATACGCAGTATTTT.

The chain joins TRBV5-1 to TRBJ2-7, with D tentatively TRBD1 (6 bases). V lost 4 bases, J lost 5 bases, and 13 bases lay in between. Germline V lookup: CDR1 SGHRS, CDR2 YFSETQ. CDR3 size: 13 residues. CDR3 protein: CASSPLGGNEQYF. The DNA for the CDR3 is TGCGCCAGCAGCCCCCTAGGGGGTAACGAGCAGTACTTC.

The genes are TRBV11-3 and TRBJ2-2, with a possible D match to TRBD2 (5 bases). Germline CDR1 and CDR2: SGHNT and YENEEA. The CDR3 spans 14 residues. The V gene lost 5 bases and the J gene lost 5 bases, with 12 bases spanning the gap. The DNA of the CDR3 is TGTGCCAGCAGCGTACGGGGAGTTACCGGGGAGCTGTTTTTT. It is translated as CASSVRGVTGELFF.

This sequence joins TRBV19 and TRBJ1-1, with a weak D call TRBD1 (6 bases). The CDR3 extends over 17 amino acids. The germline CDR1 and CDR2 sequences are LNHDA and SQIVND (reference sequence). Trimming removed 6 bases from V and 0 bases from J, with 20 bases in between. The CDR3 region is CASSPTTGTGLNTEAFF. The CDR3 DNA reads TGTGCCAGTAGCCCCACCACAGGGACCGGTTTGAACACTGAAGCTTTCTTT.